This T cell receptor (beta chain) was observed in a study of cytomegalovirus exposure and HLA in healthy donors. Concerning this clone: Its antigen is as yet unknown.

The ends lost 6 bases at V and 5 bases at J; junction bases unmatched: 7. The CDR3 length is 13 residues. CDR1 and CDR2 (germline): MNHEY, SMNVEV (reference sequence). The PCR made use of 60 Vbeta and 13 Jbeta primers. Assay used: immunoSEQ multiplex PCR; TCRdb lists only in-frame clones, some missing. The data show 110,000 or so clones, with approximately 71% seen just once and 8.4% held by the top ten. Regarding the study as a whole: What was likely a sequencing artifact was a cluster of highly shared sequence variants. Productive status was seen about 90% or about 30% of the time for most TCR beta V segments in an earlier analysis.

This TCR was sampled from a man aged 40-49 years in good health and CMV-seronegative. The chain is built from TRBV27 and TRBJ2-7; 7 bases map to TRBD1. The sample was PBMCs. The CDR3 DNA reads TGTGCCAGCAGGACCACAGGGGTACACGAGCAGTACTTC. It translates to CASRTTGVHEQYF.